The rows below give T cell receptor beta chains drawn from one sample of a study of T-cell reconstitution after alpha-beta-depleted transplantation in children. TCRdb fed the PCR reads into MiXCR, producing one record per CDR3 protein. The sample has 500,000 to 600,000 distinct CDR3 sequences, 27% seen once. Here the sequenced sample was PBMCs, taken before TCRalphabeta/CD19-depleted stem cell transplant. The receptor source for this set is a boy younger than two with Wiskott-Aldrich syndrome, due to receive a stem cell transplant. CDR3s include the opening cysteine and the closing phenylalanine or tryptophan. Fields, in order: V gene, clone size, J gene, D gene, CDR3 DNA, CDR3 protein. The D gene is left open where the match is weak. Only part of the rows carry a size: once, few, many, or a class if the clone is expanded.

TRBV5-1,-,TRBJ2-7,-,TGCGCCAGCAGCTTGTTCACGGGGGTCTTGTACGAGCAGTACTTC,CASSLFTGVLYEQYF
TRBV3-1,-,TRBJ2-7,-,TGTGCCAGCAGCCGGGACACCAACTCCTACGAGCAGTACTTC,CASSRDTNSYEQYF
TRBV5-1,few,TRBJ2-7,TRBD1,TGCGCCAGCAGCTTGTTAGGACAGGGTACGGGCGAGCAGTACTTC,CASSLLGQGTGEQYF
TRBV12-5,-,TRBJ2-5,-,TGTGCTAGTGTCTGGGAGGTGGGAGAGACCCAGTACTTC,CASVWEVGETQYF
TRBV28,-,TRBJ1-2,-,TGTGCCAGCAGTTTTGGCAGGTCGGGCTATGGCTACACCTTC,CASSFGRSGYGYTF
TRBV15,-,TRBJ2-1,-,TGTGCCACCAGCACAGGATACAATGAGCAGTTCTTC,CATSTGYNEQFF
TRBV20-1,once,TRBJ2-3,-,TGCAGTGCGTCCCGTGGTAGCACAGATACGCAGTATTTT,CSASRGSTDTQYF
TRBV7-2,-,TRBJ2-7,-,TGTGCCAGCAGTGGGACACGTAGTAGGGCCTACGAGCAGTACTTC,CASSGTRSRAYEQYF
TRBV20-1,-,TRBJ2-3,-,TGCAGTGCTAGAGATGATCTAGATACGCAGTATTTT,CSARDDLDTQYF
TRBV20-1,-,TRBJ1-6,-,TGCAGTGCTAGACCCGTTGGGCGTCTAGATTCACCCCTCCACTTT,CSARPVGRLDSPLHF
TRBV5-1,few,TRBJ2-5,-,TGCGCCAGCAGCCCGGTAGCGCTTGGGGAGACCCAGTACTTC,CASSPVALGETQYF